A single sample gave rise to the 5 T cell receptor beta chains below, sequenced in a study of blood T cell repertoires in COVID-19. Method: immunoSEQ multiplex PCR; TCRdb's copy keeps in-frame clones and lacks some. The sample has fewer than 120,000 clones, more than 70% seen once. The specimen sequenced was peripheral blood. The source of these receptors is a woman in her forties or fifties with acute or convalescent COVID-19.

This clone occurred once. The CDR3 nucleotides are TGTGCCAGCAGCGCGGGACTACCGAGCACAGATACGCAGTATTTT. This gives the protein CASSAGLPSTDTQYF. V gene TRBV9 combines with J gene TRBJ2-3; 7 bases line up with TRBD2. Germline CDR1 reads SGDLS; CDR2 reads YYNGEE. This CDR3 region has 15 residues. J was trimmed by 0 bases and V by 3 bases; bases with no gene match: 4.

The chain couples TRBV6-1 to TRBJ2-1, with D possibly matching TRBD2 (5 bases). Germline CDR1 is MNHNS and CDR2 is SASEGT. The CDR3 is made up of 14 amino acids. Between the trimmed V and J ends, which lost 1 base and 9 bases, there was a span of 13 bases. The CDR3 nucleotides are TGTGCCAGCAGTGAAGAATTGGGAGTTGGTGAGCAGTTCTTC. Protein sequence: CASSEELGVGEQFF.

The rearrangement links TRBV29-1 to TRBJ2-1; D is unclear. From germline, CDR1 is SQVTM and CDR2 ANQGSEA. Trimming removed 1 base at V and 6 bases at J, with 10 bases between. CDR3 length equals 13 residues. The CDR3 here is CSVEVTVGNEQFF. The CDR3 nucleotides read TGCAGCGTTGAAGTTACAGTTGGCAATGAGCAGTTCTTC.

The chain's CDR3 is CASSFSSGRYEQYF. The DNA of the CDR3 is TGTGCCAGCAGCTTTTCTAGCGGGAGATACGAGCAGTACTTC. The V call is TRBV11-2, the J call TRBJ2-7; 10 nucleotides align to TRBD2. Per the germline V gene, CDR1 is SGHAT and CDR2 is FQNNGV. This CDR3 is built from 14 residues. Germline trimming cut 3 bases from V and 4 bases from J; bases unmatched to any gene: 3. The variable domain in full, with the rest retrieved from reference TRBV11-2 and TRBJ2-7, is EAGVAQSPRYKIIEKRQSVAFWCNPISGHATLYWYQQILGQGPKLLIQFQNNGVVDDSQLPKDRFSAERLKGVDSTLKIQPAKLEDSAVYLCASSFSSGRYEQYFGPGTRLTVT.

This clone appeared a few times. This chain connects TRBV2 to TRBJ2-3, with TRBD1 matching 8 bases. The germline CDR1 and CDR2 sequences are SNHLY and FYNNEI. This CDR3 has 14 amino acids. Trimming cost V 6 bases and J 4 bases; bases outside gene matches: 6. The CDR3 sequence is CASRNTGGPDTQYF. The CDR3 coding sequence is TGTGCCAGCAGGAACACAGGGGGGCCAGATACGCAGTATTTT. The whole variable domain, remainder taken from reference TRBV2 and TRBJ2-3, is EPEVTQTPSHQVTQMGQEVILRCVPISNHLYFYWYRQILGQKVEFLVSFYNNEISEKSEIFDDQFSVERPDGSNFTLKIRSTKLEDSAMYFCASRNTGGPDTQYFGPGTRLTVL.